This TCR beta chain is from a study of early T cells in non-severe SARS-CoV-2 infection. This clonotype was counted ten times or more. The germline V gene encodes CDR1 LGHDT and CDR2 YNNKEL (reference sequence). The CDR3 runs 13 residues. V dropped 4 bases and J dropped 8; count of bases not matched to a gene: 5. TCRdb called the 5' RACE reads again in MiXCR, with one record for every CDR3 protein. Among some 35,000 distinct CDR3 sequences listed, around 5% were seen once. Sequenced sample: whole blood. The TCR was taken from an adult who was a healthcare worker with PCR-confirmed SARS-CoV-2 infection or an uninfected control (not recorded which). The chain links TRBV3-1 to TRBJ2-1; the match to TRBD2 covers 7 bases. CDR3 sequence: CASSRRLAYEQFF. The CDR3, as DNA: TGTGCCAGCAGCCGCAGACTAGCCTATGAGCAGTTCTTC.